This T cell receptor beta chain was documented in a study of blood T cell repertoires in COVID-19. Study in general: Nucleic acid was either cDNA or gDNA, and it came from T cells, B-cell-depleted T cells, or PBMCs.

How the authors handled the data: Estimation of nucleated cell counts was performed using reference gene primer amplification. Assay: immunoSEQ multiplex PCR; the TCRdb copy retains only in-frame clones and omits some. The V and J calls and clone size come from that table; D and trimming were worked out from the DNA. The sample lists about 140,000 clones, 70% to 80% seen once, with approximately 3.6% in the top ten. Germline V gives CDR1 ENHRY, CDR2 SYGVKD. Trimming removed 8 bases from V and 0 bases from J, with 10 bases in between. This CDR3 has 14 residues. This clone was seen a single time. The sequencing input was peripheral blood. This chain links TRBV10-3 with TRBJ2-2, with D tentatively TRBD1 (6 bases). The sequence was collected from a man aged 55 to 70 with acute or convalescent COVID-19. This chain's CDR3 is CAIGGHSNTGELFF. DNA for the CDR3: TGTGCCATCGGGGGACACTCGAACACCGGGGAGCTGTTTTTT.